This T cell receptor beta chain was captured by sequencing in a study of T cells after yellow fever vaccination. Study-wide findings and caveats: Of the clonotypes, a small share occurred in both CD4 and CD8 compartments. Primary-vaccination clones mostly resurfaced post-booster (96% CD4, roughly 87% CD8). Abundant bulk-population clonotypes could contaminate the FACS-sorted repertoires. A weaker secondary response peaked on day 5, the primary on day 15.

One entry per CDR3 protein results from TCRdb running MiXCR on the 5' RACE reads. The data show 250,000 to 400,000 distinct CDR3 sequences, with over 3.5% seen just once and roughly 24% held by the top ten. This clonotype was counted at least ten times. Its antigen remains unidentified. Germline-derived CDR1 and CDR2 are LNHNV and YYDKDF (reference sequence). This CDR3 region has 15 residues. V lost 0 bases to trimming and J lost 4 bases, with 12 bases between them. The material sequenced was PBMCs, taken 5 days after the yellow fever booster vaccination. The TCR was taken from a man aged 18 to 30 who received the YFV17D yellow fever vaccine. The chain uses TRBV15 and TRBJ2-5, with D maybe TRBD2 (6 bases). CDR3 DNA sequence: TGTGCCACCAGCAGAGATATCGGGGGAGTAGAGACCCAGTACTTC. It is translated as CATSRDIGGVETQYF.